The 16 T cell receptor beta chains reported below all come from one sample, sequenced in a study of blood T cell repertoires in COVID-19. Here immunoSEQ multiplex PCR was the method, and the copy in TCRdb shows in-frame clones only, minus some. This table has about 280,000 clones, roughly four fifths appearing once. The specimen sequenced was peripheral blood. These receptor sequences come from a woman aged 45-60 years who had recovered from COVID-19.

This chain uses TRBV6-5 with TRBJ2-6; D is ambiguous. Germline values: CDR1 MNHEY, CDR2 SVGAGI. Trimming took 6 bases from V and 0 from J, leaving 6 bases between them. The CDR3 loop spans 14 amino acids. This CDR3 reads CASRAFSGANVLTF. For the CDR3, the DNA is TGTGCCAGCAGGGCCTTCTCTGGGGCCAACGTCCTGACTTTC.

This sequence joins TRBV7-3 and TRBJ2-2; 8 bases line up with TRBD2. Per germline, CDR1 SGHTA and CDR2 FQGTGA. The V segment lost 5 bases and the J segment 6 bases; nucleotides outside the gene matches: 8. The CDR3 spans 15 residues. CDR3 in amino acids: CASSPTGTSSGELFF. CDR3 coding DNA: TGTGCCAGCAGCCCTACCGGGACTAGTTCCGGGGAGCTGTTTTTT.

The chain has TRBV5-1 and TRBJ2-1; possible D gene TRBD2, 6 bases. Germline values: CDR1 SGHRS, CDR2 YFSETQ. The CDR3 loop spans 16 amino acids. Trimming removed 3 bases at V and 1 base at J, with 14 bases between. Here the CDR3 reads CASSSEGRGSYNEQFF. The CDR3 nucleotides are TGCGCCAGCAGCTCGGAGGGACGGGGATCCTACAATGAGCAGTTCTTC.

The gene calls are TRBV4-1 and TRBJ1-2, with D perhaps TRBD1 (5 bases). The CDR3 is 16 residues long. The germline V gene has CDR1 MGHRA and CDR2 YSYEKL. V was shortened by 2 bases and J by 0 bases, with 13 bases between the two germline ends. The DNA for the CDR3 is TGCGCCAGCAGCCAATCATCCAGGACAACTAACTATGGCTACACCTTC. This translates into CASSQSSRTTNYGYTF.

This clone occurred a few times. V and J are TRBV7-2 and TRBJ2-2; tentative D call: TRBD2 (6 bases). Between the trimmed V and J ends, which lost 10 bases and 0 bases, there was a span of 18 bases. CDR3 size: 16 residues. Germline CDR1 is SGHTA and CDR2 is FQGNSA. CDR3 bases: TGTGCCACAGGAGGAGGGGCGGGACCGAACACCGGGGAGCTGTTTTTT. It codes for CATGGGAGPNTGELFF.

The CDR3 region has the DNA TGTGCCAGCAGCCTACAGGGCTATGGCTACACCTTC. Encoded protein: CASSLQGYGYTF. The chain has TRBV4-2 and TRBJ1-2, with D possibly being TRBD1 (6 bases). V shed 4 bases and J shed 4 bases, with 7 bases lying between them. The CDR3 loop spans 12 amino acids. The germline V gene has CDR1 LGHNA and CDR2 YNFKEQ.

The chain is built from TRBV2 and TRBJ2-7, with TRBD1 identical over 9 bases. Germline V gene data show CDR1 as SNHLY and CDR2 as FYNNEI. V lost 5 bases and J lost 5; bases outside the gene matches: 7. The CDR3 runs to 14 residues. The CDR3: CASSSGTGFDEQYF. In nucleotides, the CDR3 is TGTGCCAGCAGTTCCGGGACAGGGTTCGACGAGCAGTACTTC.

This chain connects TRBV28 to TRBJ1-2; D perhaps matches TRBD1 (5 bases). Germline assignment: CDR1 MDHEN and CDR2 SYDVKM. The germline V and J ends were trimmed by 6 bases and 7 bases, with 24 bases remaining between them. The CDR3 loop spans 16 amino acids. The CDR3 loop reads CASSKGGHRTPGGYTF. In nucleotides, the CDR3 is TGTGCCAGCAGCAAGGGTGGTCACAGGACGCCGGGTGGCTACACCTTC.

The chain recombines TRBV5-4 with TRBJ2-7; D is uncertain. V was pared by 4 bases and J by 3 bases, with 8 bases between. CDR1 and CDR2 from the germline V gene are SGHNT and YYREEE (reference sequence). This CDR3 is 12 amino acids long. The chain's CDR3 is CASSQHNYEQYF. The CDR3 DNA is TGTGCCAGCAGCCAACATAACTACGAGCAGTACTTC.

In this sample, this clone turned up once. As DNA, the CDR3 is TGTGCCAGTAGTGCTCACAGGGGGCCTAACTATGGCTACACCTTC. The encoded protein is CASSAHRGPNYGYTF. The genes are TRBV19 and TRBJ1-2; 9 bases are shared with TRBD1. V shed 5 bases, J shed 0 bases, and the junction held 4 bases outside the gene matches. CDR3 size: 15 residues. CDR1 LNHDA and CDR2 SQIVND come from the germline V gene (reference sequence). Drawing the rest from reference TRBV19 and TRBJ1-2, the complete variable domain is DGGITQSPKYLFRKEGQNVTLSCEQNLNHDAMYWYRQDPGQGLRLIYYSQIVNDFQKGDIAEGYSVSREKKESFPLTVTSAQKNPTAFYLCASSAHRGPNYGYTFGSGTRLTVV.

This clone was counted a single time. The V and J genes are TRBV12-5 and TRBJ2-1, with 11 bases matching TRBD2. The V segment lost 4 bases and the J segment 16 bases; nucleotides outside the gene matches: 18. Germline loops: CDR1 LGHNT, CDR2 FRNRAP. The CDR3 loop spans 16 amino acids. The CDR3 here is CASGYVPPGLAGGIFF. CDR3 DNA sequence: TGTGCTAGTGGTTACGTCCCTCCTGGGTTAGCGGGAGGGATTTTCTTC. The variable domain in full, with the rest retrieved from reference TRBV12-5 and TRBJ2-1, is DARVTQTPRHKVTEMGQEVTMRCQPILGHNTVFWYRQTMMQGLELLAYFRNRAPLDDSGMPKDRFSAEMPDATLATLKIQPSEPRDSAVYFCASGYVPPGLAGGIFFGPGTRLTVL.

The sample holds one count of this clone. The chain uses TRBV27 and TRBJ2-7; no clear D gene. The CDR3 loop spans 14 amino acids. Trimming left V 3 bases short and J 0 bases short, with 9 bases between. Germline V gives CDR1 MNHEY, CDR2 SMNVEV (reference sequence). CDR3 coding DNA: TGTGCCAGCAGTTTCTTACCCGGCTCCTACGAGCAGTACTTC. It translates to CASSFLPGSYEQYF.

The chain employs TRBV27 and TRBJ2-7; D perhaps matches TRBD2 (5 bases). Germline V gives CDR1 MNHEY, CDR2 SMNVEV (reference sequence). V dropped 6 bases and J dropped 5 bases, with 23 bases sitting between them. The CDR3 is 16 amino acids. CDR3 loop: CASSHTPRTGVNEQYF. The CDR3 DNA reads as TGTGCCAGCAGCCATACCCCGCGGACTGGGGTTAACGAGCAGTACTTC.

The chain has TRBV4-3 and TRBJ2-1, with D tentatively TRBD1 (5 bases). The CDR3 is 15 residues long. Germline V gene sequence: CDR1 LGHNA, CDR2 YSLEER. The V and J ends lost 1 base and 3 bases respectively, with 10 bases between them. For the CDR3, the DNA is TGCGCCAGCAGCCAAGCGGACAAAAACTACAATGAGCAGTTCTTC. Amino acids: CASSQADKNYNEQFF.

A single count supports this clone. The chain carries TRBV5-1 and TRBJ1-4; 7 bases fit TRBD1. This CDR3 is built from 17 residues. Unmatched junction bases numbered 12, after V lost 0 bases and J lost 7 bases. Germline V gives CDR1 SGHRS, CDR2 YFSETQ. CDR3 sequence: CASSLVGTDSMTEKLFF. The CDR3 DNA sequence: TGCGCCAGCAGCTTGGTTGGGACAGACTCGATGACTGAAAAACTGTTTTTT.

This clone was observed a handful of times. The V and J genes are TRBV4-3 and TRBJ2-7, with 10 bases matching TRBD1. Unmatched junction bases numbered 6, after V lost 0 bases and J lost 4 bases. The V gene's germline CDR1 is LGHNA and CDR2 YSLEER. The CDR3 extends over 16 amino acids. The CDR3 loop reads CASSQDFGTGVYEQYF. The CDR3 nucleotides are TGCGCCAGCAGCCAAGATTTTGGGACAGGGGTTTACGAGCAGTACTTC.